The sequence of this TCR beta chain was determined in a study of vaccination and CD4 T cells after COVID-19. Treatment noted: roughly 11-day PBMC culture with coronavirus spike peptide pools or control peptides (ViraFEST assay). The cultures had half their medium swapped for fresh IL-2 medium on days 3 and 7. The Oncomine TCR Beta short-read assay sequenced DNA from cultured CD4+ T cells. TCRdb reanalysed the PCR reads using MiXCR and keeps one entry per CDR3 protein. The sample has 13,000 to 15,000 distinct CDR3 sequences, approximately 55% seen once. In the case of this clonotype: Its antigen is still unknown.

The TCR comes from a human donor who had recovered from COVID-19. The sample taken for sequencing was CD4+ T cells from blood, cultured in vitro.

The CDR3 DNA sequence: TGTGCCAGCCAGACTGGGTCGCTATCCTACGAGCAGTACTTC. Translation gives CASQTGSLSYEQYF. The J gene is TRBJ2-7, the V gene TRBV6-4; D not certain. Trimming pared 8 bases from V and 1 base from J, leaving 15 bases between. Germline CDR1 MRHNA, CDR2 SNTAGT. This CDR3 region has 14 residues.